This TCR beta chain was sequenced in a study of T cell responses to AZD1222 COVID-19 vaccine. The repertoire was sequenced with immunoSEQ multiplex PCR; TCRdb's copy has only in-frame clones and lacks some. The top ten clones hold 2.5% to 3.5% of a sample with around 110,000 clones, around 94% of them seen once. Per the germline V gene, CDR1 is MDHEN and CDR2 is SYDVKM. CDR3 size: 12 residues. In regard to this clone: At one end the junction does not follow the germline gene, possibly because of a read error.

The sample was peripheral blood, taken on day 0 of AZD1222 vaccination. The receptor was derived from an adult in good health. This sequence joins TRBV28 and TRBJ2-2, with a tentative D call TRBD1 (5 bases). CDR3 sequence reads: CAGRVNTGELFF. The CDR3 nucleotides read TGTGCCGGCAGGGTTAACACCGGGGAGCTGTTTTTT.